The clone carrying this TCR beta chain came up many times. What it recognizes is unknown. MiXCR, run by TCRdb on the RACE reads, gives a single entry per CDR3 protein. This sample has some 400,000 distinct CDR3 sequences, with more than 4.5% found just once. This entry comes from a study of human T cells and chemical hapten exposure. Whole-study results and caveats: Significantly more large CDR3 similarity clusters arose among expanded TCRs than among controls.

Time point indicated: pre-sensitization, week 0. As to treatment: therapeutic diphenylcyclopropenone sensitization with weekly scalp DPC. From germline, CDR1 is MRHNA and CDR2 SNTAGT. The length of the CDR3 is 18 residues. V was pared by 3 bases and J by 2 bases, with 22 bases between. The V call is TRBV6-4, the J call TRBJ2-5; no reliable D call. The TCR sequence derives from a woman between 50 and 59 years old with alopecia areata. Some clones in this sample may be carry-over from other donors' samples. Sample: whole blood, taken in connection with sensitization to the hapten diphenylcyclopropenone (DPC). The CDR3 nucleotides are TGTGCCAGCAGTGAGGGTACTGACCCGGGCCATCCGCAAGAGACCCAGTACTTC. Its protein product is CASSEGTDPGHPQETQYF.